This TCR beta chain was captured by sequencing in a study of human T cells and chemical hapten exposure. Study-wide background: Alopecia universalis, totalis or areata was present in patients who were mostly female.

TCRdb itself ran the RACE reads through MiXCR, one entry per CDR3 protein. The data hold approximately 90,000 distinct CDR3 sequences, with roughly a quarter observed a single time. This clonotype was detected a few times. Described time point: patch test 3, about 24 weeks after DPC sensitization. Sample treatment: therapeutic diphenylcyclopropenone sensitization with weekly scalp DPC. Between the trimmed V and J ends, which lost 0 bases and 4 bases, there was a span of 10 bases. This CDR3 region has 15 residues. Germline V gene data show CDR1 as MNHEY and CDR2 as SVGAGI. V gene TRBV6-5 combines with J gene TRBJ1-3; D unclear. Material: whole blood, obtained in connection with sensitization to the hapten diphenylcyclopropenone (DPC). The clonotype originates from a man aged 40-49 years with alopecia areata. Some clones in this sample may be carry-over from other donors' samples. CDR3: CASSYSRGRGNTIYF. CDR3 DNA: TGTGCCAGCAGTTACTCGAGAGGGAGAGGAAACACCATATATTTT.